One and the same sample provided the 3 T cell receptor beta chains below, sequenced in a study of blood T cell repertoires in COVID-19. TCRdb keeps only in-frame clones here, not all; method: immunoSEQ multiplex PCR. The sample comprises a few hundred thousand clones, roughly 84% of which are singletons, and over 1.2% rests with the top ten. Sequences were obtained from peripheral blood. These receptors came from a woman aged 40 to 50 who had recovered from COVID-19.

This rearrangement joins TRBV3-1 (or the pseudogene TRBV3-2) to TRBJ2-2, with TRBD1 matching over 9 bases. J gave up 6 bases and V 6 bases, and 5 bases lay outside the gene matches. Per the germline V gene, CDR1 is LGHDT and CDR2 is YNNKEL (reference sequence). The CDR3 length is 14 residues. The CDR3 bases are TGTGCCAGCAGAACACAGGGGGCACCCGGGGAGCTGTTTTTT. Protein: CASRTQGAPGELFF.

The CDR3: CASSYGGNQPQHF. CDR3 coding DNA: TGTGCCAGCAGTTACGGAGGAAATCAGCCCCAGCATTTT. This sequence joins TRBV6-5 and TRBJ1-5; no reliable D call. CDR1 and CDR2 (germline): MNHEY, SVGAGI. The V end was cut by 2 bases, the J end by 4 bases, with 6 bases between. This CDR3 comprises 13 residues.

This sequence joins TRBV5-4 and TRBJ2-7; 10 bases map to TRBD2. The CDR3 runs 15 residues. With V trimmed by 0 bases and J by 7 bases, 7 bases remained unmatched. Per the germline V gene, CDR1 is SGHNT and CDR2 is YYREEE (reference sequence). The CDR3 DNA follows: TGTGCCAGCAGCTTGGATAGCGGGGGGTATGAAGAGCAGTACTTC. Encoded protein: CASSLDSGGYEEQYF.